Only a few counts were recorded for the clone carrying this TCR beta chain. None of the donors, who were healthy HIV-negative adults, had recently had acute infections or vaccinations. Caucasian adults residing in Nashville, Tennessee made up all the donors. In the CD4+ fraction, cells were divided into CD45RA+ naive and CD45RA-negative memory subsets. This sample was included in a study of shared clonotypes between healthy human individuals. Generated by immunoSEQ multiplex PCR, the TCRdb table keeps only in-frame clones and is missing some. Of some 550,000 clones detected, roughly 97% appear once; the ten largest clones hold 0.057%. The material sequenced was naive CD4+ T cells sorted from blood. Stated subset: CD45RA+ positively selected. The receptor was derived from a woman younger than 45 in good health.

The CDR3 is CASGGRGNQPQHF. CDR3 bases: TGTGCCAGTGGGGGTCGGGGCAATCAGCCCCAGCATTTT. The rearrangement joins TRBV2 to TRBJ1-5, with D possibly matching TRBD1 (5 bases). Deletions cut 9 bases from V and 2 bases from J, with 11 bases between. The CDR3 is 13 residues long. CDR1 SNHLY and CDR2 FYNNEI come from the germline V gene.